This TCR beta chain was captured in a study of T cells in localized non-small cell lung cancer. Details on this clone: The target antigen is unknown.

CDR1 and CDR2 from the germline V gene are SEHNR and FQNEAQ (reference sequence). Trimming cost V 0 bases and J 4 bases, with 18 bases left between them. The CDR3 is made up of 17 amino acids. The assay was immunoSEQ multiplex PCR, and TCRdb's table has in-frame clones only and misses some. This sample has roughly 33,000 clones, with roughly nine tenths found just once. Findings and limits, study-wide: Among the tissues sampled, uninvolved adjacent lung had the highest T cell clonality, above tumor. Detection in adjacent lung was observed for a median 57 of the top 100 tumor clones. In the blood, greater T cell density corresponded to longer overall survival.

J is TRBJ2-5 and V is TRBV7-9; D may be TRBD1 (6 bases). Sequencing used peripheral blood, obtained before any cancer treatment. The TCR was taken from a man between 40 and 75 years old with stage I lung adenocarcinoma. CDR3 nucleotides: TGTGCCAGCAGCTTAGCTACAGGGTTTAAGATAGGAGAGACCCAGTACTTC. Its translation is CASSLATGFKIGETQYF.